This TCR beta chain was retrieved from a study of OX40 agonist ivuxolimab in advanced cancers. Sequencing was performed with immunoSEQ multiplex PCR; in TCRdb, only in-frame clones are kept and a portion is missing. The sample has about 54,000 clones, around four fifths seen once. This receptor was taken from an adult with an advanced solid tumor such as melanoma, head and neck, liver or kidney cancer. Sequencing was performed on CD4+ or CD8+ T cells sorted from blood, taken in a trial of the OX40 agonist ivuxolimab.

The CDR3, as DNA: TGTGCCGGCCGGGATGGGCAGCAAGAGACCCAGTACTTC. Translated, it gives CAGRDGQQETQYF. This chain links TRBV6-1 with TRBJ2-5; D is perhaps TRBD2 (5 bases). CDR3 size: 13 residues. V lost 11 bases and J lost 2, with 15 bases in between. Looked up from germline, CDR1 is MNHNS and CDR2 is SASEGT.